This T cell receptor (beta chain) was sequenced for a study of T cells and Merkel cell carcinoma outcomes. Study outcomes and limitations: In Merkel cell carcinoma, repertoire and T-cell density reportedly predicted outcomes.

Trimming took off 7 bases at V and 3 bases at J, with 8 bases between the two ends. The CDR3 has 12 amino acids. Germline V gene lookup returns CDR1 SNHLY and CDR2 FYNNEI. As regards this clone: Its antigen is unidentified.

Profiled with immunoSEQ multiplex PCR; TCRdb holds only in-frame clones, not every one. The profile shows 450 to 650 clones, 80% to 90% of them singletons. V and J are TRBV2 and TRBJ2-3; D possibly corresponds to TRBD2 (5 bases). The TCR sequence derives from a human donor with Merkel cell carcinoma. Material for sequencing was tumor tissue from Merkel cell carcinoma. The CDR3 protein is CASNLATDTQYF. The CDR3 DNA reads as TGTGCCAGCAACCTAGCAACAGATACGCAGTATTTT.